This entry lists 7 T cell receptor beta chains sequenced from one sample in a study of immune heterogeneity within non-small cell lung tumors (dated by TCRdb to the late 2010s). The sequencer was a HiSeq X Ten. The TCR beta CDR3 region was amplified with a multiplex PCR system whose first round ran for approximately 10 cycles using 32 V-gene forward primers and 13 J-gene reverse primers. In-frame beta chains were kept once TCRdb had trimmed the public reads at Q25 with fastp and called clones with MiXCR. Each record represents a unique CDR3 protein, reported with the most common genes and DNA among its rows. The sample data list 21,000 or so distinct CDR3 sequences, and around 28% of these were observed just once. Of the sample, around 4.1% is held by the ten largest clones. For the TCR template, genomic DNA was extracted from bulk tumor tissue, and approximately 540 ng of gDNA was amplified for each sample. Multiple biopsies per primary tumor were taken during surgery, spaced as far apart as possible within the tumor mass. Patients in the study cohort, which was described as untreated, were newly diagnosed NSCLC cases going through curative surgery.

Sequencing was carried out using lung tumor tissue. These receptors came from a man in his forties with non-small cell lung cancer.

This clonotype was counted between two and nine times. The chain carries TRBV9 and TRBJ2-7; possible D gene TRBD2, 5 bases. This CDR3 region has 15 residues. CDR1 is SGDLS and CDR2 is YYNGEE in the germline V gene. Trimming shortened V by 5 bases and J by 3 bases, and 18 bases separated the two germline ends. The CDR3 loop is CASSTEGQRGYEQYF. Written as DNA, the CDR3 is TGTGCCAGCAGTACAGAGGGTCAACGGGGCTACGAGCAGTACTTC.

This clonotype showed up just a few times. The chain employs TRBV13 and TRBJ1-3; D call uncertain. This CDR3 has 14 residues. Trimming removed 5 bases at V and 0 bases at J, with 8 bases between. Germline CDR1 PRHDT, CDR2 FYEKMQ (reference sequence). The CDR3 DNA reads as TGTGCCAGCAGCCCAAGGGTCTCTGGAAACACCATATATTTT. Residues: CASSPRVSGNTIYF. The variable domain in full, with the rest retrieved from reference TRBV13 and TRBJ1-3, is AAGVIQSPRHLIKEKRETATLKCYPIPRHDTVYWYQQGPGQDPQFLISFYEKMQSDKGSIPDRFSAQQFSDYHSELNMSSLELGDSALYFCASSPRVSGNTIYFGEGSWLTVV.

The V gene is TRBV19, the J gene TRBJ2-3; 9 bases align to TRBD2. Per germline, CDR1 LNHDA and CDR2 SQIVND (reference sequence). The J segment lost 4 bases and the V segment lost 7 bases, leaving 6 bases of the junction unmatched. The CDR3 has 14 amino acids. Written as DNA, the CDR3 is TGTGCCAGTACGGCGGGAGGGGGCTCAGATACGCAGTATTTT. Residues: CASTAGGGSDTQYF.

This clonotype was observed a handful of times. The chain employs TRBV2 and TRBJ1-5; TRBD1 agrees at 9 bases. The CDR3 spans 18 residues. The junction had 13 bases not matched to a gene; V was cut back by 4 bases and J by 3 bases. CDR1 and CDR2 (germline): SNHLY, FYNNEI. CDR3 residues: CASSVFKTGGRANQPQHF. In DNA, the CDR3 is TGTGCCAGCAGTGTATTTAAAACAGGGGGCCGTGCCAATCAGCCCCAGCATTTT.

In its sample, this clonotype was seen many times. This chain uses TRBV2 with TRBJ1-2; D is undetermined. Between the trimmed V and J ends, which lost 6 bases and 5 bases, there was a span of 10 bases. This CDR3 has 12 residues. The germline V gene encodes CDR1 SNHLY and CDR2 FYNNEI. CDR3 amino acids: CASSQREYGYTF. The DNA of the CDR3 is TGTGCCAGCAGCCAGCGGGAATATGGCTACACCTTC.

The genes are TRBV5-1 and TRBJ2-7; D is perhaps TRBD2 (5 bases). V was pared by 5 bases and J by 2 bases, with 8 bases between. Germline CDR1 reads SGHRS; CDR2 reads YFSETQ. This CDR3 contains 12 residues. In DNA form, the CDR3 reads TGCGCCAGCAGTCGGGATACCTACGAGCAGTACTTC. Residues: CASSRDTYEQYF.

This clonotype was seen many times. The CDR3 reads CASLTAGVVGTIYF. The CDR3, as DNA: TGTGCCTCCTTGACCGCCGGGGTAGTCGGCACCATATATTTT. The chain has TRBV30 and TRBJ1-3; D not certain. Trimming removed 7 bases from V and 9 bases from J, with 22 bases in between. Germline loops: CDR1 GTSNPN, CDR2 SVGIG (reference sequence). The CDR3 runs to 14 residues.